Following are 30 T cell receptor beta chains from one sample sequenced in a study of cytomegalovirus exposure and HLA in healthy donors. Researchers ran the PCR with 60 Vbeta and 13 Jbeta primers. Here immunoSEQ multiplex PCR was the method, and the copy in TCRdb shows in-frame clones only, minus some. Of about 93,000 clones in the sample, 78% were seen once. The sequenced sample consisted of PBMCs. Receptor source: a woman between 40 and 55 years old in good health and CMV-seronegative.

The gene calls are TRBV28 and TRBJ2-7; the match to TRBD2 covers 8 bases. The germline V gene encodes CDR1 MDHEN and CDR2 SYDVKM. V shed 5 bases, J shed 7 bases, and the junction held 10 bases outside the gene matches. CDR3 size: 14 residues. The CDR3 reads CASSRGLATGEQYF. The CDR3 DNA is TGTGCCAGCAGTCGAGGACTAGCTACTGGAGAGCAGTACTTC.

The rearrangement uses TRBV5-1 and TRBJ2-2, with 9 bases that match TRBD1. CDR3 size: 16 residues. J was trimmed by 6 bases and V by 4 bases; bases with no gene match: 10. CDR1 and CDR2 from the germline V gene are SGHRS and YFSETQ. The CDR3 region is CASSQKTGGGSGELFF. CDR3 nucleotides: TGCGCCAGCAGCCAAAAAACAGGGGGCGGTTCCGGGGAGCTGTTTTTT.

J is TRBJ1-2 and V is TRBV6-5; D is ambiguous. The CDR3 totals 14 residues. V lost 5 bases, J lost 0 bases, and 10 bases lay in between. Per germline, CDR1 MNHEY and CDR2 SVGAGI. CDR3 in DNA: TGTGCCAGCAGTGACCACAGTGCTAACTATGGCTACACCTTC. Amino acids: CASSDHSANYGYTF.

V gene TRBV28 combines with J gene TRBJ1-2; 8 positions agree with TRBD1. This CDR3 is built from 12 residues. Germline loops: CDR1 MDHEN, CDR2 SYDVKM. This chain's CDR3 is CNGDRGVYGYTF. Here the CDR3 DNA reads TGTAATGGTGACAGGGGAGTCTATGGCTACACCTTC.

In the case of this clone: One end of the junction is discordant with germline, which a read error may explain. The chain couples TRBV6-4 to TRBJ2-1; D perhaps matches TRBD2 (5 bases). The CDR3 is 13 residues long. CDR1 is MRHNA and CDR2 is SNTAGT in the germline V gene. The CDR3 loop is CASSPESWTSSLF. Here the CDR3 DNA reads TGTGCCAGCAGTCCTGAGTCATGGACTTCATCTCTCTTC.

This chain uses TRBV7-7 with TRBJ2-2; 7 bases map to TRBD2. CDR3 length equals 16 residues. The germline V gene encodes CDR1 SSHAT and CDR2 FNYEAQ (reference sequence). J lost 6 bases, V lost 6 bases, and 13 bases had no gene match. This CDR3 is CASSTSGGGVAGELFF. For the CDR3, the DNA is TGTGCCAGCAGTACCTCGGGGGGTGGGGTCGCCGGGGAGCTGTTTTTT.

J is TRBJ2-7 and V is TRBV19; no clear D gene. The germline V gene encodes CDR1 LNHDA and CDR2 SQIVND (reference sequence). The ends were cut back, 9 bases at V and 2 bases at J, with 14 bases in the middle. The CDR3 has 13 residues. The chain's CDR3 is CARRRSLPYEQYF. The DNA of the CDR3 is TGTGCCAGACGAAGATCCCTACCCTACGAGCAGTACTTC.

V usage is TRBV20-1 and J usage is TRBJ2-7; weak D call: TRBD2 (5 bases). The CDR3 consists of 10 residues. Germline V gives CDR1 DFQATT, CDR2 SNEGSKA (reference sequence). V lost 5 bases and J lost 7, with 9 bases in between. CDR3 sequence reads: CSAGRGEQYF. Written as DNA, the CDR3 is TGCAGTGCTGGCCGAGGGGAGCAGTACTTC.

The chain couples TRBV6-1 to TRBJ2-7, with a tentative D call TRBD2 (6 bases). This CDR3 contains 14 residues. Deletions cut 6 bases from V and 6 bases from J, with 18 bases between. Germline V gives CDR1 MNHNS, CDR2 SASEGT. CDR3 amino acids: CASSAFSGRGEQYF. The CDR3 coding sequence is TGTGCCAGCAGCGCCTTTTCAGGGCGGGGCGAGCAGTACTTC.

The V gene is TRBV9, the J gene TRBJ1-5; no clear D. In germline, CDR1 is SGDLS, CDR2 YYNGEE. The CDR3 has 14 amino acids. V lost 0 bases and J lost 0, with 4 bases in between. CDR3 DNA sequence: TGTGCCAGCAGCGTAGACAGTAGCAATCAGCCCCAGCATTTT. Translation gives CASSVDSSNQPQHF.

The gene calls are TRBV2 and TRBJ2-3; TRBD2 matches 12 bases. This CDR3 region has 17 residues. The germline CDR1 and CDR2 sequences are SNHLY and FYNNEI. V gave up 6 bases and J gave up 2 bases; unmatched junction bases: 9. The CDR3 sequence: CASRVPGLAGPTDTQYF. The CDR3 DNA reads as TGTGCCAGCAGGGTACCCGGACTAGCGGGACCCACAGATACGCAGTATTTT.

The rearrangement joins TRBV6-5 to TRBJ1-2; 8 bases fit TRBD1. From germline, CDR1 is MNHEY and CDR2 SVGAGI. Trimming took 6 bases from V and 8 from J; bases not matched to a gene: 8. This CDR3 has 13 amino acids. DNA of the CDR3: TGTGCCAGCAGCGAGGCAGGGGGCAAAGGCTACACCTTC. Encoded protein: CASSEAGGKGYTF.

The CDR3 protein is CASNSPSGTGGRTGELFF. DNA of the CDR3: TGTGCCAGCAACTCACCCTCCGGGACAGGGGGCCGCACCGGGGAGCTGTTTTTT. The chain recombines TRBV5-4 with TRBJ2-2; the match to TRBD1 covers 12 bases. Germline CDR1 SGHNT, CDR2 YYREEE (reference sequence). The length of the CDR3 is 18 residues. Losses at the gene ends were 6 bases for V and 4 bases for J; bases not matched to a gene: 13. The full variable domain, with the rest looked up from reference TRBV5-4 and TRBJ2-2, is ETGVTQSPTHLIKTRGQQVTLRCSSQSGHNTVSWYQQALGQGPQFIFQYYREEENGRGNFPPRFSGLQFPNYSSELNVNALELDDSALYLCASNSPSGTGGRTGELFFGEGSRLTVL.

The rearrangement links TRBV2 to TRBJ1-1, with 9 bases fitting TRBD1. Germline CDR1 and CDR2: SNHLY and FYNNEI. J was trimmed by 4 bases and V by 3 bases; bases with no gene match: 9. The CDR3 length is 16 residues. CDR3 in amino acids: CASSDPGQGRVTEAFF. CDR3 sequence (DNA): TGTGCCAGCAGTGACCCCGGACAGGGGAGGGTCACTGAAGCTTTCTTT. The variable domain in full, with the rest retrieved from reference TRBV2 and TRBJ1-1, is EPEVTQTPSHQVTQMGQEVILRCVPISNHLYFYWYRQILGQKVEFLVSFYNNEISEKSEIFDDQFSVERPDGSNFTLKIRSTKLEDSAMYFCASSDPGQGRVTEAFFGQGTRLTVV.

This chain connects TRBV13 to TRBJ2-7; TRBD2 aligns across 13 bases. The CDR3 is made up of 14 amino acids. V was clipped by 5 bases and J by 5 bases; unmatched bases: 3. Germline V CDR1 and CDR2: PRHDT, FYEKMQ (reference sequence). The CDR3 nucleotides read TGTGCCAGCAGCCCAGGGACTAGCGGGAACGAGCAGTACTTC. Protein: CASSPGTSGNEQYF. The complete variable domain, with remaining parts taken from reference TRBV13 and TRBJ2-7, reads AAGVIQSPRHLIKEKRETATLKCYPIPRHDTVYWYQQGPGQDPQFLISFYEKMQSDKGSIPDRFSAQQFSDYHSELNMSSLELGDSALYFCASSPGTSGNEQYFGPGTRLTVT.

This chain links TRBV14 with TRBJ2-7; a weak D match, TRBD1 (5 bases). The CDR3 loop spans 14 amino acids. Looked up from germline, CDR1 is SGHDN and CDR2 is FVKESK. V was pared by 0 bases and J by 3 bases, with 9 bases between. CDR3 in amino acids: CASSQDFDSYEQYF. In DNA, the CDR3 is TGTGCCAGCAGCCAAGATTTCGACAGCTACGAGCAGTACTTC.

The rearrangement links TRBV6-1 to TRBJ2-3, with D uncertain. The CDR3 covers 14 residues. V dropped 3 bases and J dropped 4 bases, with 11 bases sitting between them. Germline CDR1 and CDR2: MNHNS and SASEGT. The DNA for the CDR3 is TGTGCCAGCAGTGACTGGAGTCGGGCAGATACGCAGTATTTT. Its translation is CASSDWSRADTQYF.

V is TRBV10-3 and J is TRBJ2-1; TRBD1 agrees at 8 bases. The CDR3 runs to 12 residues. Losses at the gene ends were 10 bases for V and 14 bases for J; bases not matched to a gene: 13. In germline, CDR1 is ENHRY, CDR2 SYGVKD. CDR3 nucleotide sequence: TGTGCCACTCAATCGAATACAGGGGGAAAGTTCTTC. Its translation: CATQSNTGGKFF.

The chain joins TRBV5-4 to TRBJ1-1; D is uncertain. V gave up 4 bases and J gave up 0 bases, with 16 bases separating them. This CDR3 has 16 residues. The germline gives CDR1 SGHNT, CDR2 YYREEE (reference sequence). The CDR3 bases are TGTGCCAGCAGCGCGAACGGTGGACTCTTGAACACTGAAGCTTTCTTT. Its translation: CASSANGGLLNTEAFF.

The rearrangement joins TRBV16 to TRBJ1-5; no definite D call. Trimming cost V 2 bases and J 0 bases, with 14 bases left between them. This CDR3 has 17 residues. Germline lookup yields CDR1 KGHSY and CDR2 FQNENV. The CDR3 bases are TGTGCCAGCAGCCAACATCTGATGCAGTATAGCAATCAGCCCCAGCATTTT. It encodes CASSQHLMQYSNQPQHF.

Only a few counts were recorded for this clone. The V call is TRBV28, the J call TRBJ1-2; D gene unclear. V lost 2 bases and J lost 7, with 8 bases in between. Germline CDR1 MDHEN, CDR2 SYDVKM. The CDR3 length is 12 residues. In DNA, the CDR3 is TGTGCCAGCAGTTTACAGGTTTCTGGCTACACCTTC. Protein sequence: CASSLQVSGYTF.

The chain employs TRBV2 and TRBJ2-5; TRBD1 aligns across 7 bases. The germline V gene has CDR1 SNHLY and CDR2 FYNNEI. The length of the CDR3 is 14 residues. The trim removed 7 bases at V and 1 base at J, leaving 6 bases unmatched. In DNA form, the CDR3 reads TGTGCCAGCACCTCGGGACAGTTCCAAGAGACCCAGTACTTC. The encoded protein is CASTSGQFQETQYF.

This clone has only one observation. The chain combines TRBV27 with TRBJ1-5, with D perhaps TRBD1 (5 bases). Germline V CDR1 and CDR2: MNHEY, SMNVEV (reference sequence). The CDR3 is 15 residues long. V lost 6 bases and J 2 bases, leaving 14 bases between the germline ends. CDR3: CASRALQQGNQPQHF. DNA of the CDR3: TGTGCCAGCAGAGCCCTCCAACAGGGCAATCAGCCCCAGCATTTT.

This sequence joins TRBV7-2 and TRBJ1-2; D may be TRBD1 (5 bases). V lost 2 bases, J lost 5 bases, and 18 bases lay in between. The CDR3 runs to 16 residues. The germline CDR1 and CDR2 sequences are SGHTA and FQGNSA. In DNA, the CDR3 is TGTGCCAGCAGCTTAAGACAGTCGGTGATCACTTATGGCTACACCTTC. Amino acids: CASSLRQSVITYGYTF.

A single count supports this clone. CDR3 region: CASSQAGLEIEQFF. CDR3 nucleotide sequence: TGTGCCAGCAGCCAAGCGGGACTAGAGATTGAGCAGTTCTTC. This chain connects TRBV4-2 to TRBJ2-1; 8 bases map to TRBD2. The CDR3 contains 14 residues. The germline gives CDR1 LGHNA, CDR2 YNFKEQ. Trimming cost V 1 base and J 9 bases; bases outside gene matches: 5.

V gene TRBV5-1 combines with J gene TRBJ1-1; TRBD1 is a possible D gene (5 bases). The CDR3 length is 15 residues. Trimming left V 1 base short and J 2 bases short, with 12 bases between. Germline CDR1 reads SGHRS; CDR2 reads YFSETQ. In DNA, the CDR3 is TGCGCCAGCAGCTTGACGACAGCAAGAAACACTGAAGCTTTCTTT. Protein product: CASSLTTARNTEAFF.

This chain connects TRBV12-5 to TRBJ2-2; D gene uncertain. The CDR3 is 13 amino acids. Per germline, CDR1 LGHNT and CDR2 FRNRAP. V was cut by 1 base and J by 5 bases, with 5 bases left in between. The DNA of the CDR3 is TGTGCTAGTGGTTTGGGGCGGACCGGGGAGCTGTTTTTT. This translates into CASGLGRTGELFF.

The chain joins TRBV7-9 to TRBJ1-2; D not certain. CDR1 is SEHNR and CDR2 is FQNEAQ in the germline V gene (reference sequence). The V end lost 4 bases, the J end lost 3 bases, and 3 bases lay between the germline ends. The CDR3 covers 11 residues. CDR3 coding DNA: TGTGCCAGCAGCTCCGACTATGGCTACACCTTC. It yields the protein CASSSDYGYTF.

V gene TRBV27 combines with J gene TRBJ2-5; 10 bases line up with TRBD2. The better agreement between TRBJ2-7 and the DNA end casts doubt on the J call. Germline-derived CDR1 and CDR2 are MNHEY and SMNVEV (reference sequence). This CDR3 has 14 amino acids. CDR3 nucleotides: TGTGCCAGCAGCTCAACTAGCGGGAACTACGAGCAGTACTTC. As protein: CASSSTSGNYEQYF.

The genes are TRBV6-4 and TRBJ2-3; 7 bases are shared with TRBD1. J was trimmed by 2 bases and V by 5 bases; bases with no gene match: 4. Germline lookup yields CDR1 MRHNA and CDR2 SNTAGT. The CDR3 has 14 amino acids. CDR3 sequence reads: CASSRDRATDTQYF. CDR3 bases: TGTGCCAGCAGTCGAGACAGGGCCACAGATACGCAGTATTTT.